What follows are 17 T cell receptor beta chains derived from one specimen sequenced in a study of cytomegalovirus exposure and HLA in healthy donors. Amplification used 60 Vbeta primers and 13 Jbeta primers. Sequenced by immunoSEQ multiplex PCR; TCRdb stores in-frame clones only, minus some. Among fewer than 150,000 clones listed, roughly 78% were seen once. Sequences were obtained from PBMCs. The receptors were gathered from a man in his forties or fifties in good health and CMV-seronegative.

J is TRBJ2-5 and V is TRBV27; possibly TRBD1 for D (5 bases). V was cut by 3 bases and J by 4 bases, with 9 bases left in between. The V gene's germline CDR1 is MNHEY and CDR2 SMNVEV (reference sequence). This CDR3 region has 13 residues. Here the CDR3 DNA reads TGTGCCAGCAGTTTCCAGGGTGGAGAGACCCAGTACTTC. This encodes CASSFQGGETQYF.

V usage is TRBV2 and J usage is TRBJ2-7; D is unresolved. Germline assignment: CDR1 SNHLY and CDR2 FYNNEI. The V end was cut by 6 bases, the J end by 0 bases, with 12 bases between. The CDR3 covers 14 residues. This chain's CDR3 is CASSRAMSSYEQYF. The CDR3 nucleotides read TGTGCCAGCAGCCGCGCGATGTCCTCCTACGAGCAGTACTTC.

This clone was detected once. The CDR3 region is CASSLAGGNEQFF. The CDR3 DNA reads TGTGCCAGCAGCTTAGCAGGGGGGAATGAGCAGTTCTTC. V gene TRBV7-3 combines with J gene TRBJ2-1, with D possibly being TRBD1 (7 bases). This CDR3 is built from 13 residues. Germline lookup yields CDR1 SGHTA and CDR2 FQGTGA. The V end lost 2 bases, the J end lost 7 bases, and 9 bases lay between the germline ends.

The V call is TRBV28, the J call TRBJ1-2; 7 bases are a match to TRBD1. There are 15 residues in the CDR3. The germline CDR1 and CDR2 sequences are MDHEN and SYDVKM. The V and J ends lost 5 bases and 2 bases, in that order; junction bases with no gene match: 8. CDR3 sequence: CASSGGQLGNYGYTF. CDR3 nucleotides: TGTGCCAGCAGTGGGGGACAGCTAGGAAACTATGGCTACACCTTC.

This rearrangement joins TRBV30 to TRBJ2-5; D gene uncertain. The end of the DNA is better explained by TRBJ2-7, so the J call may be wrong. CDR1 and CDR2 from the germline V gene are GTSNPN and SVGIG (reference sequence). There are 12 residues in the CDR3. The CDR3 here is CAWNLNSYEQYF. As DNA, the CDR3 is TGTGCCTGGAACCTGAACTCCTACGAGCAGTACTTC.

A word on this clone: This CDR3 fails to terminate in the conserved phenylalanine or tryptophan, so it likely reflects a read error. The chain has TRBV30 and TRBJ1-1; a weak D match, TRBD1 (5 bases). Germline assignment: CDR1 GTSNPN and CDR2 SVGIG (reference sequence). The V end lost 1 base, the J end lost 6 bases, and 9 bases lay between the germline ends. This CDR3 region has 12 residues. CDR3 sequence (DNA): TGTGCCTGGAGTGGGGGCAGTGCTGAAGCTTTCCTT. It yields the protein CAWSGGSAEAFL.

This clone is a singleton in its sample. The chain joins TRBV5-1 to TRBJ2-2; 7 bases agree with TRBD2. The J segment lost 1 base and the V segment lost 3 bases, leaving 12 bases of the junction unmatched. This CDR3 region has 18 residues. Germline V gene lookup returns CDR1 SGHRS and CDR2 YFSETQ. The CDR3 sequence: CASSSNVAASGNTGELFF. For the CDR3, the DNA is TGCGCCAGCAGCTCGAACGTCGCCGCTAGCGGGAACACCGGGGAGCTGTTTTTT.

This clone was detected only once. The rearrangement uses TRBV7-9 and TRBJ1-6; TRBD1 matches at 10 bases. V lost 6 bases to trimming and J lost 7 bases; unmatched junction nucleotides: 3. Germline V gene sequence: CDR1 SEHNR, CDR2 FQNEAQ (reference sequence). CDR3 length equals 14 residues. DNA for the CDR3: TGTGCCAGCAGGTTGGGACAGGGGAATTCACCCCTCCACTTT. This translates into CASRLGQGNSPLHF.

The chain uses TRBV5-1 and TRBJ1-5; 7 bases align to TRBD1. Losses at the gene ends were 5 bases for V and 3 bases for J; bases not matched to a gene: 8. Germline CDR1 SGHRS, CDR2 YFSETQ. The CDR3 extends over 15 amino acids. CDR3 sequence: CASSPQGDLNQPQHF. DNA for the CDR3: TGCGCCAGCAGTCCTCAGGGGGATCTCAATCAGCCCCAGCATTTT.

V gene TRBV18 combines with J gene TRBJ1-4, with 8 bases that match TRBD1. The junction had 6 bases not matched to a gene; V was cut back by 0 bases and J by 0 bases. Germline V gives CDR1 KGHSH, CDR2 LQKENI. The CDR3 has 18 amino acids. The DNA for the CDR3 is TGTGCCAGCTCACCACCGGTAGCAGGGGGCCCAACTAATGAAAAACTGTTTTTT. Translated, it gives CASSPPVAGGPTNEKLFF.

V usage is TRBV6-5 and J usage is TRBJ1-1; weak D call: TRBD1 (5 bases). Germline CDR1 and CDR2: MNHEY and SVGAGI. The CDR3 is made up of 13 amino acids. V dropped 6 bases and J dropped 6 bases, with 14 bases sitting between them. CDR3 sequence reads: CASSRVVLSEAFF. In DNA, the CDR3 is TGTGCCAGCAGCAGGGTCGTGCTTTCTGAAGCTTTCTTT.

This clone appeared a few times. V and J are TRBV6-1 and TRBJ1-5; 10 nucleotides agree with TRBD1. The CDR3 length is 15 residues. Germline V lookup: CDR1 MNHNS, CDR2 SASEGT. J lost 6 bases, V lost 5 bases, and 7 bases had no gene match. The chain's CDR3 is CASSSDRGRGQPQHF. CDR3 DNA: TGTGCCAGCAGTTCTGACAGGGGGCGCGGTCAGCCCCAGCATTTT.

V gene TRBV7-2 combines with J gene TRBJ2-7; the D gene is possibly TRBD2 (5 bases). Between the trimmed V and J ends, which lost 4 bases and 2 bases, there was a span of 15 bases. CDR1 and CDR2 (germline): SGHTA, FQGNSA. The CDR3 contains 15 residues. The DNA of the CDR3 is TGTGCCAGCAGCTCGACCCCGTTGAGGGCCTACGAGCAGTACTTC. Translated: CASSSTPLRAYEQYF.

The chain couples TRBV6-4 to TRBJ2-1; D might be TRBD1 (6 bases). V gave up 2 bases and J gave up 9 bases, with 20 bases separating them. Germline lookup yields CDR1 MRHNA and CDR2 SNTAGT. This CDR3 has 16 amino acids. CDR3 amino acids: CASSDQTGLGKSEQFF. In nucleotides, the CDR3 is TGTGCCAGCAGTGACCAGACAGGCTTAGGAAAGAGTGAGCAGTTCTTC.

The J gene is TRBJ1-3, the V gene TRBV2; 8 bases are shared with TRBD1. The junction had 4 bases not matched to a gene; V was cut back by 6 bases and J by 3 bases. Germline V lookup: CDR1 SNHLY, CDR2 FYNNEI. This CDR3 comprises 14 residues. The CDR3 region is CASRQTGGGNTIYF. CDR3 coding DNA: TGTGCCAGCAGGCAAACAGGGGGTGGAAACACCATATATTTT.

J is TRBJ2-2 and V is TRBV5-5; D uncertain. This CDR3 comprises 12 residues. Germline V lookup: CDR1 SGHKS, CDR2 YYEKEE (reference sequence). The germline V and J ends were trimmed by 4 bases and 8 bases, with 9 bases remaining between them. The CDR3 loop is CASSQSRGELFF. In DNA form, the CDR3 reads TGTGCCAGCAGCCAAAGCAGGGGGGAGCTGTTTTTT.

The chain combines TRBV28 with TRBJ1-1; D ambiguous. V gave up 2 bases and J gave up 0 bases, with 4 bases separating them. The CDR3 loop spans 13 amino acids. Germline V gene data show CDR1 as MDHEN and CDR2 as SYDVKM. The CDR3 is CASSLRLNTEAFF. In DNA form, the CDR3 reads TGTGCCAGCAGTTTACGTCTGAACACTGAAGCTTTCTTT.